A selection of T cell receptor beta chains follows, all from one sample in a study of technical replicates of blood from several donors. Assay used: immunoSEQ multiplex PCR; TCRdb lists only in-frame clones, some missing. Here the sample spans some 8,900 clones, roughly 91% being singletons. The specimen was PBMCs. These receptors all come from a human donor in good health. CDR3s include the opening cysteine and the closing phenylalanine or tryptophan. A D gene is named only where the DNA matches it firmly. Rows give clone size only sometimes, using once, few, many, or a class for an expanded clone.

CDR3 protein: CASSPDRGAYGYTF; CDR3 DNA: TGTGCCAGCAGTCCCGACAGGGGAGCTTATGGCTACACCTTC; J gene: TRBJ1-2; V gene: TRBV27; D gene: TRBD1; clone size: -
CDR3 protein: CASSRDRGMSSYEQYF; CDR3 DNA: TGTGCCAGCAGCCGGGACAGGGGAATGAGCTCCTACGAGCAGTACTTC; J gene: TRBJ2-7; V gene: TRBV7-9; D gene: TRBD1; clone size: -
CDR3 protein: CASSQDGPGAVWDIQYF; CDR3 DNA: TGCGCCAGCAGCCAAGATGGCCCAGGGGCGGTGTGGGACATTCAGTACTTC; J gene: TRBJ2-4; V gene: TRBV4-1; D gene: -; clone size: -
CDR3 protein: CASRRLADTGELFF; CDR3 DNA: TGTGCCAGCAGGCGACTAGCGGACACCGGGGAGCTGTTTTTT; J gene: TRBJ2-2; V gene: TRBV25-1; D gene: TRBD2; clone size: -
CDR3 protein: CASSPLADSYNEQFF; CDR3 DNA: TGCGCCAGCAGTCCACTAGCGGATTCCTACAATGAGCAGTTCTTC; J gene: TRBJ2-1; V gene: TRBV5-1; D gene: TRBD2; clone size: -
CDR3 protein: CASSASGTGAYEQYF; CDR3 DNA: TGTGCCAGCAGCGCCTCCGGGACAGGGGCCTACGAGCAGTACTTC; J gene: TRBJ2-7; V gene: TRBV9; D gene: TRBD1; clone size: -
CDR3 protein: CASSIYQGAVLAGGNEQFF; CDR3 DNA: TGCGCCAGCAGCATCTACCAGGGGGCGGTTCTAGCGGGGGGCAATGAGCAGTTCTTC; J gene: TRBJ2-1; V gene: TRBV5-1; D gene: TRBD2; clone size: -
CDR3 protein: CASRPSGGGSTDTQYF; CDR3 DNA: TGCGCCAGCAGGCCCTCGGGGGGAGGTAGCACAGATACGCAGTATTTT; J gene: TRBJ2-3; V gene: TRBV5-1; D gene: TRBD2; clone size: -
CDR3 protein: CASSPGGSGETQYF; CDR3 DNA: TGCGCCAGCAGTCCCGGCGGATCCGGTGAGACCCAGTACTTC; J gene: TRBJ2-5; V gene: TRBV5-1; D gene: -; clone size: once
CDR3 protein: CASREGQTTWEPQHF; CDR3 DNA: TGCGCCAGCCGCGAGGGACAGACTACTTGGGAGCCCCAGCATTTT; J gene: TRBJ1-5; V gene: TRBV5-1; D gene: TRBD1; clone size: -
CDR3 protein: CASSESSGSTDTQYF; CDR3 DNA: TGTGCCAGCAGTGAATCTAGCGGGAGCACAGATACGCAGTATTTT; J gene: TRBJ2-3; V gene: TRBV25-1; D gene: TRBD2; clone size: -
CDR3 protein: CASSHNVQGAGSYEQYF; CDR3 DNA: TGTGCCAGCAGCCATAATGTCCAGGGGGCTGGTAGCTACGAGCAGTACTTC; J gene: TRBJ2-7; V gene: TRBV4-2; D gene: TRBD1; clone size: -
CDR3 protein: CASSVQGDPGNTIYF; CDR3 DNA: TGCGCCAGCAGCGTTCAGGGGGACCCTGGAAACACCATATATTTT; J gene: TRBJ1-3; V gene: TRBV5-1; D gene: TRBD1; clone size: few
CDR3 protein: CASSHMGTGGNEQYF; CDR3 DNA: TGCGCCAGCAGCCACATGGGTACGGGAGGTAACGAGCAGTACTTC; J gene: TRBJ2-7; V gene: TRBV4-1; D gene: TRBD2; clone size: -
CDR3 protein: CASSWGQGGYEQYF; CDR3 DNA: TGTGCCAGCAGTTGGGGACAGGGGGGCTACGAGCAGTACTTC; J gene: TRBJ2-7; V gene: TRBV6-5; D gene: TRBD1; clone size: -
CDR3 protein: CASSVVGDEQYF; CDR3 DNA: TGTGCCAGCAGTGTGGTGGGAGACGAGCAGTACTTC; J gene: TRBJ2-7; V gene: TRBV2; D gene: -; clone size: -
CDR3 protein: CASARGSYEQYF; CDR3 DNA: TGTGCCAGCGCTCGCGGATCCTACGAGCAGTACTTC; J gene: TRBJ2-7; V gene: TRBV2; D gene: -; clone size: -
CDR3 protein: CASSEGGILYEQYF; CDR3 DNA: TGTGCCAGCAGCGAGGGGGGGATTCTCTACGAGCAGTACTTC; J gene: TRBJ2-7; V gene: TRBV2; D gene: -; clone size: -
CDR3 protein: CASSRLAGLYEQYF; CDR3 DNA: TGTGCCAGCAGTAGACTAGCGGGGCTCTACGAGCAGTACTTC; J gene: TRBJ2-7; V gene: TRBV6-6; D gene: TRBD2; clone size: -
CDR3 protein: CASSSGDRTNEQYF; CDR3 DNA: TGTGCCAGCAGTTCGGGGGACAGGACGAACGAGCAGTACTTC; J gene: TRBJ2-7; V gene: TRBV6-5; D gene: TRBD1; clone size: -
CDR3 protein: CASSGGVNTGELFF; CDR3 DNA: TGCGCCAGCAGCGGGGGCGTAAACACCGGGGAGCTGTTTTTT; J gene: TRBJ2-2; V gene: TRBV5-1; D gene: -; clone size: -
CDR3 protein: CASSVGGGVYNEQFF; CDR3 DNA: TGTGCCAGCAGCGTAGGGGGAGGGGTTTACAATGAGCAGTTCTTC; J gene: TRBJ2-1; V gene: TRBV9; D gene: TRBD2; clone size: -
CDR3 protein: CASSYGTETGELFF; CDR3 DNA: TGTGCCAGCAGCTACGGGACAGAGACCGGGGAGCTGTTTTTT; J gene: TRBJ2-2; V gene: TRBV5-5; D gene: TRBD1; clone size: -
CDR3 protein: CASSDPAGESYEQYF; CDR3 DNA: TGTGCCAGCTCTGACCCCGCGGGTGAGTCCTACGAGCAGTACTTC; J gene: TRBJ2-7; V gene: TRBV6-6; D gene: -; clone size: -
CDR3 protein: CASSLAAFRLAADTGELFF; CDR3 DNA: TGTGCCAGCAGCTTAGCGGCGTTCCGACTAGCGGCTGACACCGGGGAGCTGTTTTTT; J gene: TRBJ2-2; V gene: TRBV7-9; D gene: TRBD2; clone size: -
CDR3 protein: CASRKRERETQYF; CDR3 DNA: TGTGCCAGCAGAAAGCGGGAGCGGGAGACCCAGTACTTC; J gene: TRBJ2-5; V gene: TRBV11-2; D gene: TRBD2; clone size: -
CDR3 protein: CASSVIRTGGSYGYTF; CDR3 DNA: TGTGCCAGCAGTGTCATACGGACAGGGGGATCCTATGGCTACACCTTC; J gene: TRBJ1-2; V gene: TRBV6-1; D gene: TRBD1; clone size: -